This TCR beta chain was sequenced during a study of T cell changes during pregnancy in multiple sclerosis. In germline, CDR1 is SGHTA, CDR2 FQGNSA. This CDR3 has 14 residues. V was cut by 2 bases and J by 6 bases, with 14 bases left in between. The table came from immunoSEQ multiplex PCR; TCRdb's copy has only in-frame clones and leaves some out. This table has 91,000 or so clones, 85% to 95% appearing once. This specimen was peripheral blood, taken after pregnancy. The clonotype originates from a female donor with multiple sclerosis, enrolled in a pregnancy study. J is TRBJ2-7 and V is TRBV7-2, with D unclear. Here the CDR3 reads CASSLNHPTGEQYF. In DNA, the CDR3 is TGTGCCAGCAGCTTAAACCACCCCACGGGCGAGCAGTACTTC.